Below, 19 T cell receptor beta chains from the same sample are listed, as sequenced in a study of blood T cell repertoires in COVID-19. Repertoires were generated with immunoSEQ multiplex PCR, while TCRdb's copy carries only in-frame clones and drops some. The table records around 100,000 clones, 75% to 90% of them present only once. The sequencing sample was made of peripheral blood. All receptors derive from a human donor in a cohort sampled during active or convalescent COVID-19.

This clone was detected ten times or more. This chain uses TRBV6-5 with TRBJ2-4; D may be TRBD2 (6 bases). V was shortened by 5 bases and J by 15 bases, with 17 bases between the two germline ends. From germline, CDR1 is MNHEY and CDR2 SVGAGI. This CDR3 contains 12 residues. For the CDR3, the DNA is TGTGCCAGCAGTCCACCATCGGGGGTGAGGTACTTC. Translation: CASSPPSGVRYF.

This clone ranks as hyperexpanded. The chain links TRBV7-3 to TRBJ2-3; D is unresolved. Germline-derived CDR1 and CDR2 are SGHTA and FQGTGA. The V gene lost 1 base and the J gene lost 1 base, with 6 bases spanning the gap. The CDR3 is 14 amino acids. The CDR3 protein is CASSLNSGTDTQYF. The CDR3 DNA reads TGTGCCAGCAGCTTAAACTCCGGCACAGATACGCAGTATTTT.

V gene TRBV5-1 combines with J gene TRBJ1-1, with a weak D call TRBD1 (6 bases). The germline V gene has CDR1 SGHRS and CDR2 YFSETQ. The CDR3 has 13 residues. The V and J ends lost 3 bases and 4 bases respectively, with 10 bases between them. CDR3 bases: TGCGCCAGCAGCTCACAGGGTAGCACTGAAGCTTTCTTT. Its translation is CASSSQGSTEAFF.

V is TRBV5-3 and J is TRBJ1-6, with 7 nucleotides matching TRBD1. TRBV5-3 is filed as an ORF, its function uncertain. V lost 8 bases, J lost 9 bases, and 11 bases stayed unmatched. CDR3 length equals 14 residues. CDR3 region: CARRTDRLCSPLHF. CDR3 in DNA: TGTGCCAGGAGGACGGACAGGTTGTGTTCACCCCTCCACTTT.

This clone was found once. The chain recombines TRBV5-1 with TRBJ2-7; TRBD1 matches 8 bases. Trimming at V came to 1 base and at J to 2 bases, leaving 8 bases not matched to a gene. CDR1 and CDR2 from the germline V gene are SGHRS and YFSETQ. The CDR3 runs 16 residues. The CDR3 DNA reads TGCGCCAGCAGCTTGACCCCCGGGACAGGAACCTACGAGCAGTACTTC. As protein: CASSLTPGTGTYEQYF.

V is TRBV5-1 and J is TRBJ2-2; TRBD2 aligns across 7 bases. V trimming: 4 bases; J trimming: 0 bases; junction bases outside the gene matches: 9. Germline lookup yields CDR1 SGHRS and CDR2 YFSETQ. The length of the CDR3 is 17 residues. CDR3 protein: CASSPARDYPNTGELFF. In nucleotides, the CDR3 is TGCGCCAGCAGCCCGGCCCGGGACTACCCGAACACCGGGGAGCTGTTTTTT.

V usage is TRBV5-6 and J usage is TRBJ1-4; TRBD1 matches at 7 bases. This CDR3 is built from 15 residues. V lost 4 bases and J lost 3; bases outside the gene matches: 6. Germline V gene lookup returns CDR1 SGHDT and CDR2 YYEEEE. The chain's CDR3 is CASSLPGTANEKLFF. The CDR3 DNA reads as TGTGCCAGCAGCCTACCCGGGACAGCTAATGAAAAACTGTTTTTT.

The V gene is TRBV6-6, the J gene TRBJ2-3; D is possibly TRBD2 (5 bases). V was trimmed by 7 bases and J by 1 base, leaving 12 bases between them. The length of the CDR3 is 14 residues. Germline assignment: CDR1 MNHNY and CDR2 SVGAGI (reference sequence). The CDR3: CASKLGTGTDTQYF. The CDR3 DNA sequence: TGTGCCAGCAAACTAGGAACCGGCACAGATACGCAGTATTTT.

This clone was seen just once. The CDR3 DNA reads TGTGCCAGCAGCCCCCGGGACAGGGGCACAGATACGCAGTATTTT. As protein: CASSPRDRGTDTQYF. The J gene is TRBJ2-3, the V gene TRBV3-1 (or the pseudogene TRBV3-2), with 9 nucleotides matching TRBD1. CDR3 length: 15 residues. The V and J ends lost 4 bases and 1 base, in that order; junction bases with no gene match: 3. Germline V lookup: CDR1 LGHDT, CDR2 YNNKEL (reference sequence).

This clone has only a few counts. The chain combines TRBV2 with TRBJ1-2; 9 bases line up with TRBD1. This CDR3 spans 15 amino acids. Trimming removed 4 bases from V and 5 bases from J; junction bases left unmatched: 8. Germline V gene data show CDR1 as SNHLY and CDR2 as FYNNEI. The CDR3 loop is CASSVDRGRIYGYTF. The CDR3 DNA reads TGTGCCAGCAGTGTGGACAGGGGACGGATTTATGGCTACACCTTC.

The chain couples TRBV2 to TRBJ2-7, with TRBD1 matching over 8 bases. The CDR3 runs to 13 residues. The germline V gene encodes CDR1 SNHLY and CDR2 FYNNEI. J gave up 5 bases and V 8 bases, and 8 bases lay outside the gene matches. This CDR3 reads CASWTGLSNEQYF. The DNA for the CDR3 is TGTGCCAGCTGGACAGGGCTTTCTAACGAGCAGTACTTC.

For this clone: Different DNA sequences within this sample yield the same CDR3. The gene calls are TRBV24-1 and TRBJ2-5, with a weak D call TRBD1 (5 bases). This CDR3 contains 14 residues. From germline, CDR1 is KGHDR and CDR2 SFDVKD. The V end lost 4 bases, the J end lost 2 bases, and 10 bases lay between the germline ends. CDR3 DNA sequence: TGTGCCACCAGTGACTCAGGGTATCAAGAGACCCAGTACTTC. Translating gives CATSDSGYQETQYF.

This clone was seen only once. The chain couples TRBV7-2 to TRBJ2-5; a possible D gene is TRBD1 (6 bases). V was shortened by 4 bases and J by 5 bases, with 14 bases between the two germline ends. CDR1 and CDR2 (germline): SGHTA, FQGNSA. CDR3 size: 14 residues. In DNA, the CDR3 is TGTGCCAGCAGCTGGCAATCAGGGGTCGAGACCCAGTACTTC. Translating gives CASSWQSGVETQYF.

This clone was counted a single time. The CDR3 sequence is CASLADKNNYEQYF. The CDR3 coding sequence is TGTGCCAGCCTAGCCGATAAAAACAATTACGAGCAGTACTTC. The chain uses TRBV18 and TRBJ2-7; the D gene is possibly TRBD2 (5 bases). V lost 8 bases and J 4 bases, leaving 18 bases between the germline ends. The CDR3 sequence is 14 residues long. Germline V gene data show CDR1 as KGHSH and CDR2 as LQKENI.

The chain recombines TRBV30 with TRBJ1-2; 9 nucleotides match TRBD1. V was clipped by 3 bases and J by 7 bases; unmatched bases: 12. CDR1 GTSNPN and CDR2 SVGIG come from the germline V gene (reference sequence). The CDR3 totals 15 residues. For the CDR3, the DNA is TGTGCCTGGAGCCACGGGACAGGGCCTCAAGGTGGCTACACCTTC. This gives the protein CAWSHGTGPQGGYTF. The full variable domain, with the rest looked up from reference TRBV30 and TRBJ1-2, is SQTIHQWPATLVQPVGSPLSLECTVEGTSNPNLYWYRQAAGRGLQLLFYSVGIGQISSEVPQNLSASRPQDRQFILSSKKLLLSDSGFYLCAWSHGTGPQGGYTFGSGTRLTVV.

This clone was seen a handful of times. CDR3 nucleotides: TGTGCCAGTAGTATGTCGAGGGGGCTGGCCTACGAGCAGTACTTC. It codes for CASSMSRGLAYEQYF. The gene calls are TRBV19 and TRBJ2-7, with 7 bases that match TRBD1. This CDR3 is 15 amino acids long. Germline loops: CDR1 LNHDA, CDR2 SQIVND (reference sequence). V lost 3 bases to trimming and J lost 2 bases; unmatched junction nucleotides: 7.

This rearrangement joins TRBV9 to TRBJ1-1; 10 nucleotides agree with TRBD1. V lost 0 bases and J lost 1; bases outside the gene matches: 6. This CDR3 is built from 17 residues. Per the germline V gene, CDR1 is SGDLS and CDR2 is YYNGEE. CDR3 nucleotide sequence: TGTGCCAGCAGCGTAGGGGACAGGGGCGAAAAGAACACTGAAGCTTTCTTT. Protein product: CASSVGDRGEKNTEAFF.

The chain carries TRBV11-1 and TRBJ2-3; 7 nucleotides align to TRBD2. This CDR3 is built from 16 residues. Per the germline V gene, CDR1 is SGHAT and CDR2 is FQDESV (reference sequence). After removal of 1 base from V and 2 bases from J, the junction contained 6 bases not matched to a gene. The CDR3 loop is CASSLGRGTHTDTQYF. CDR3 DNA sequence: TGTGCCAGCAGCTTAGGGCGGGGGACCCACACAGATACGCAGTATTTT.

The J gene is TRBJ1-1, the V gene TRBV10-1; no reliable D call. Germline CDR1 is WNHNN and CDR2 is SYGVQD (reference sequence). The CDR3 length is 13 residues. V lost 7 bases and J 0 bases, leaving 9 bases between the germline ends. CDR3 sequence (DNA): TGCGCCAGCACCGCGGGATTGAACACTGAAGCTTTCTTT. Encoded protein: CASTAGLNTEAFF.